This T cell receptor (beta chain) stems from a study of human T cells and chemical hapten exposure. Study as a whole: Upper inner arm skin measuring approximately 2 cm by approximately 2 cm received 2% DPC for sensitization. Recorded diagnoses among the mostly female patients were alopecia areata, totalis or universalis.

Germline V gives CDR1 DFQATT, CDR2 SNEGSKA (reference sequence). CDR3 length: 13 amino acids. V was pared by 4 bases and J by 5 bases, with 7 bases of the junction left unmatched. Time point of the sample: pre-sensitization, week 0. The sample's treatment: therapeutic diphenylcyclopropenone sensitization with weekly scalp DPC. Notes on this clonotype: Its antigen is not identified.

Via MiXCR, TCRdb re-called the RACE reads, giving one row per CDR3 protein. The data contain about 64,000 distinct CDR3 sequences, about 11% of them singletons. Overall study findings and caveats: DPC sensitization produced no change in TCRs with frequency above 1 in 1000.

This TCR derives from a woman aged 40 to 49 with alopecia areata. Some clones in this sample may be carry-over from other donors' samples. The sequencing used whole blood, collected in connection with sensitization to the hapten diphenylcyclopropenone (DPC). V is TRBV20-1 and J is TRBJ2-7; TRBD2 aligns across 8 bases. CDR3 protein: CSAMPGGPHEQYF. The CDR3 DNA follows: TGCAGTGCTATGCCGGGAGGGCCCCACGAGCAGTACTTC.